Detailed here is one T cell receptor beta chain. Clones were sequenced by immunoSEQ multiplex PCR, and TCRdb holds only the in-frame ones, with some missing. The sample includes about 140,000 clones, more than 90% of them seen just once. V was shortened by 3 bases and J by 5 bases, with 11 bases between the two germline ends. In germline, CDR1 is SGHRS, CDR2 YFSETQ. This CDR3 is built from 13 residues. These data are taken from a study of T cell responses to AZD1222 COVID-19 vaccine. The rearrangement joins TRBV5-1 to TRBJ1-2; D is possibly TRBD1 (5 bases). The input for sequencing was peripheral blood, taken on day 0 of AZD1222 vaccination. The TCR was taken from an adult in good health. In DNA form, the CDR3 reads TGCGCCAGCAGCTGGGACCCCCAGTATGGCTACACCTTC. It yields the protein CASSWDPQYGYTF. Combining the CDR3 with reference TRBV5-1 and TRBJ1-2 gives the whole variable domain KAGVTQTPRYLIKTRGQQVTLSCSPISGHRSVSWYQQTPGQGLQFLFEYFSETQRNKGNFPGRFSGRQFSNSRSEMNVSTLELGDSALYLCASSWDPQYGYTFGSGTRLTVV.